The sequence of this TCR beta chain was determined in a study of cytomegalovirus exposure and HLA in healthy donors. The study's findings and limits: There were a few CMV-associated chains whose specificity for CMV antigens was confirmed in vitro.

The sample holds a few counts of this clone. Its matching antigen is unknown. The primer mix had 60 Vbeta and 13 Jbeta primers. Data came from immunoSEQ multiplex PCR; TCRdb stores just in-frame clones and leaves some out. The sample yields 84,000 or so clones, 65% to 85% seen once. CDR1 and CDR2 (germline): SGHTS, YDEGEE. Trimming stripped 0 bases from V and 4 bases from J, with 5 bases between. The CDR3 has 13 amino acids. The sample comprised PBMCs. The receptor was isolated from a man aged 45-65 years in good health and CMV-seronegative. The V and J genes are TRBV5-8 and TRBJ1-5; D not resolved. CDR3 DNA: TGTGCCAGCAGCTTGGCCCGGAATCAGCCCCAGCATTTT. It translates to CASSLARNQPQHF.